Below are 24 T cell receptor beta chains sequenced from a single sample in a study of cytomegalovirus exposure and HLA in healthy donors. Vbeta (60) and Jbeta (13) primers were used in the PCR. The protocol was immunoSEQ multiplex PCR, while the TCRdb copy is restricted to in-frame clones and leaves out a portion. Among 150,000 to 200,000 clones listed, roughly 80% were seen once. Sequences were obtained from PBMCs. The receptors come from a man aged 35 to 55 in good health and CMV-seronegative.

In DNA form, the CDR3 reads TGTGCCAGCATTATACAGGGAAACAATAGCGGGGAGCTGTTTTTT. The encoded protein is CASIIQGNNSGELFF. The rearrangement uses TRBV6-5 and TRBJ2-2; D might be TRBD1 (6 bases). With 7 bases removed from V and 7 bases from J, the gap between germline ends came to 19 bases. Germline loops: CDR1 MNHEY, CDR2 SVGAGI. The CDR3 is 15 amino acids.

This chain connects TRBV19 to TRBJ1-4; 8 bases match TRBD1. The V gene's germline CDR1 is LNHDA and CDR2 SQIVND (reference sequence). The CDR3 contains 17 residues. Trimming took 3 bases from V and 4 from J; bases not matched to a gene: 10. Here the CDR3 DNA reads TGTGCCAGTAGTATCGCGGGCAGGGGGCTGTTTAATGAAAAACTGTTTTTT. This codes for CASSIAGRGLFNEKLFF.

This chain links TRBV7-2 with TRBJ2-3; 7 nucleotides line up with TRBD1. Losses at the gene ends were 5 bases for V and 4 bases for J; bases not matched to a gene: 12. Germline V gene lookup returns CDR1 SGHTA and CDR2 FQGNSA. The length of the CDR3 is 16 residues. The CDR3 bases are TGTGCCAGCAGCCCCATCCTCAGGGGGAGTGCAGATACGCAGTATTTT. This encodes CASSPILRGSADTQYF.

The rearrangement joins TRBV4-2 to TRBJ2-1; 7 bases align to TRBD2. V gave up 1 base and J gave up 8 bases; unmatched junction bases: 11. CDR1 and CDR2 from the germline V gene are LGHNA and YNFKEQ. This CDR3 has 16 amino acids. The CDR3 nucleotides read TGTGCCAGCAGCCAAGCGGCTAGCGGTTGGGGGGATGAGCAGTTCTTC. This codes for CASSQAASGWGDEQFF.

This sequence joins TRBV13 and TRBJ2-2; a weak D match, TRBD2 (6 bases). The CDR3 loop spans 16 amino acids. V was shortened by 5 bases and J by 5 bases, with 18 bases between the two germline ends. CDR1 and CDR2 (germline): PRHDT, FYEKMQ (reference sequence). The DNA of the CDR3 is TGTGCCAGCAGCCCGCCTAACGGGCGGGGAACCGGGGAGCTGTTTTTT. It is translated as CASSPPNGRGTGELFF.

The rearrangement joins TRBV7-2 to TRBJ1-2; D may be TRBD1 (5 bases). The germline CDR1 and CDR2 sequences are SGHTA and FQGNSA. Trimming left V 3 bases short and J 4 bases short, with 12 bases between. The CDR3 extends over 14 amino acids. The chain's CDR3 is CASSFSGGVYGYTF. CDR3 DNA: TGTGCCAGCAGCTTCTCCGGGGGTGTCTATGGCTACACCTTC.

The chain links TRBV28 to TRBJ2-7; maybe TRBD1 (6 bases). Deletions cut 2 bases from V and 6 bases from J, with 11 bases between. CDR1 is MDHEN and CDR2 is SYDVKM in the germline V gene. The CDR3 is 13 amino acids. The CDR3 DNA is TGTGCCAGCAGTTTAAGAGCACAGGGCGAGCAGTACTTC. It specifies CASSLRAQGEQYF.

This chain connects TRBV28 to TRBJ2-1; no clear D. CDR1 is MDHEN, CDR2 SYDVKM, per germline. Trimming removed 7 bases at V and 7 bases at J, with 17 bases between. CDR3 length equals 14 residues. CDR3 sequence reads: CASTSSPAANEQFF. Here the CDR3 DNA reads TGTGCCAGCACCTCTTCTCCCGCGGCAAATGAGCAGTTCTTC.

The chain couples TRBV28 to TRBJ1-6, with 10 nucleotides matching TRBD1. The CDR3 has 18 residues. With 10 bases clipped from V and 1 base from J, the junction kept 13 bases outside the gene matches. From germline, CDR1 is MDHEN and CDR2 SYDVKM. The CDR3 loop reads CAINDRGQRKSYNSPLHF. The CDR3 DNA sequence: TGTGCCATAAACGACAGGGGGCAGAGGAAGTCCTATAATTCACCCCTCCACTTT.

The DNA of the CDR3 is TGTGCTAGTGGCCGTAGCGGGAGCCCTTATAGGACAGATACGCAGTATTTT. This codes for CASGRSGSPYRTDTQYF. The rearrangement joins TRBV12-5 to TRBJ2-3; 9 positions agree with TRBD2. The ends lost 6 bases at V and 3 bases at J; junction bases unmatched: 13. The germline V gene encodes CDR1 LGHNT and CDR2 FRNRAP. The CDR3 is made up of 17 amino acids.

V gene TRBV4-3 combines with J gene TRBJ2-7, with 13 bases fitting TRBD2. The V segment lost 4 bases and the J segment 1 base; nucleotides outside the gene matches: 7. In germline, CDR1 is LGHNA, CDR2 YSLEER. The CDR3 runs 17 residues. CDR3 protein: CASSPRTSGSLSYEQYF. Here the CDR3 DNA reads TGCGCCAGCAGCCCGAGGACTAGCGGGAGTTTGTCCTACGAGCAGTACTTC.

This chain links TRBV15 with TRBJ1-1; the D gene is possibly TRBD1 (6 bases). The CDR3 length is 15 residues. V gave up 1 base and J gave up 5 bases, with 14 bases separating them. The germline V gene has CDR1 LNHNV and CDR2 YYDKDF (reference sequence). This chain's CDR3 is CATSRVSGVGTEAFF. The DNA for the CDR3 is TGTGCCACCAGCAGAGTGTCAGGGGTTGGGACTGAAGCTTTCTTT.

The V call is TRBV6-1, the J call TRBJ2-3; no firm D call. Germline V gene lookup returns CDR1 MNHNS and CDR2 SASEGT. V dropped 2 bases and J dropped 2 bases, with 8 bases sitting between them. The CDR3 covers 14 residues. Here the CDR3 DNA reads TGTGCCAGCAGTGAATCCCCCTACACAGATACGCAGTATTTT. Its translation: CASSESPYTDTQYF.

Note on this clone: Other DNA sequences in this sample translate to the same CDR3. The chain uses TRBV29-1 and TRBJ1-1, with 10 positions matching TRBD1. J lost 0 bases, V lost 4 bases, and 2 bases had no gene match. CDR1 and CDR2 (germline): SQVTM, ANQGSEA. The CDR3 covers 14 residues. This CDR3 is CSVGTGGMNTEAFF. CDR3 DNA sequence: TGCAGCGTTGGGACAGGGGGGATGAACACTGAAGCTTTCTTT.

This clone has just a few counts. This rearrangement joins TRBV2 to TRBJ2-3; 8 bases fit TRBD1. Germline assignment: CDR1 SNHLY and CDR2 FYNNEI. V was pared by 6 bases and J by 2 bases, with 7 bases of the junction left unmatched. The CDR3 extends over 15 amino acids. The CDR3: CASRDQGANTDTQYF. CDR3 coding DNA: TGTGCCAGCAGGGACCAGGGGGCTAACACAGATACGCAGTATTTT.

J is TRBJ2-1 and V is TRBV5-1, with 12 nucleotides matching TRBD2. This CDR3 has 15 residues. V lost 4 bases and J lost 4; bases outside the gene matches: 3. The germline gives CDR1 SGHRS, CDR2 YFSETQ. The DNA for the CDR3 is TGCGCCAGCAGCCCGACTAGCGGGAGTTACAATGAGCAGTTCTTC. This encodes CASSPTSGSYNEQFF.

The chain carries TRBV30 and TRBJ2-4, with a weak D call TRBD2 (5 bases). CDR1 and CDR2 from the germline V gene are GTSNPN and SVGIG (reference sequence). Trimming removed 2 bases from V and 0 bases from J, with 8 bases in between. This CDR3 has 14 residues. The CDR3: CAWSRLLAKNIQYF. In nucleotides, the CDR3 is TGTGCCTGGAGTAGACTACTAGCCAAAAACATTCAGTACTTC.

This chain connects TRBV29-1 to TRBJ1-5; D uncertain. Germline V gene data show CDR1 as SQVTM and CDR2 as ANQGSEA. Trimming left V 1 base short and J 2 bases short, with 6 bases between. CDR3 length: 13 amino acids. The CDR3 sequence is CSVEGTGNQPQHF. CDR3 bases: TGCAGCGTTGAAGGTACAGGCAATCAGCCCCAGCATTTT.

The V gene is TRBV11-2, the J gene TRBJ1-2, with D maybe TRBD1 (5 bases). V was pared by 6 bases and J by 4 bases, with 12 bases between. Germline V gene sequence: CDR1 SGHAT, CDR2 FQNNGV. This CDR3 is 13 amino acids long. The CDR3 here is CASSRAGGYGYTF. Written as DNA, the CDR3 is TGTGCCAGCAGTCGAGCGGGGGGCTATGGCTACACCTTC.

The chain is built from TRBV28 and TRBJ2-7; D is ambiguous. Germline CDR1 reads MDHEN; CDR2 reads SYDVKM. The CDR3 length is 14 residues. V was pared by 3 bases and J by 3 bases, with 12 bases between. The CDR3 nucleotides are TGTGCCAGCAGTTTTCAACCGAGACTCTACGAGCAGTACTTC. Its protein product is CASSFQPRLYEQYF. Variable domain in full (rest from reference TRBV28 and TRBJ2-7): DVKVTQSSRYLVKRTGEKVFLECVQDMDHENMFWYRQDPGLGLRLIYFSYDVKMKEKGDIPEGYSVSREKKERFSLILESASTNQTSMYLCASSFQPRLYEQYFGPGTRLTVT.

This chain links TRBV27 with TRBJ2-5; 10 bases are a match to TRBD2. There are 14 residues in the CDR3. Germline V gene sequence: CDR1 MNHEY, CDR2 SMNVEV (reference sequence). The V segment lost 7 bases and the J segment 5 bases; nucleotides outside the gene matches: 7. CDR3 coding DNA: TGTGCCAGCATGCTAGCGGGGGTCGGGGAGACCCAGTACTTC. It is translated as CASMLAGVGETQYF.

This clone is a singleton in its sample. CDR3 amino acids: CASSQAERLAASYEQYF. CDR3 nucleotides: TGTGCCAGCAGCCAAGCGGAGAGGCTAGCGGCTTCCTACGAGCAGTACTTC. The V gene is TRBV4-2, the J gene TRBJ2-7; the match to TRBD2 covers 7 bases. CDR3 size: 17 residues. In germline, CDR1 is LGHNA, CDR2 YNFKEQ. Unmatched junction bases numbered 10, after V lost 1 base and J lost 1 base.

The V and J genes are TRBV9 and TRBJ2-7, with D perhaps TRBD1 (5 bases). From germline, CDR1 is SGDLS and CDR2 YYNGEE. The CDR3 totals 14 residues. Between the trimmed V and J ends, which lost 3 bases and 2 bases, there was a span of 12 bases. Written as DNA, the CDR3 is TGTGCCAGCAGCGGTGGGATAGGGGCCTACGAGCAGTACTTC. This codes for CASSGGIGAYEQYF.

This clone showed up just once. The chain couples TRBV29-1 to TRBJ2-5; 7 nucleotides match TRBD2. J gave up 1 base and V 4 bases, and 6 bases lay outside the gene matches. Per the germline V gene, CDR1 is SQVTM and CDR2 is ANQGSEA. The CDR3 has 14 residues. CDR3 nucleotide sequence: TGCAGCGTTGTGCGGCTAGCGGTCCAAGAGACCCAGTACTTC. As protein: CSVVRLAVQETQYF.